A selection of T cell receptor beta chains follows, all from one sample in a study of blood T cell repertoires in COVID-19. TCRdb's copy holds only in-frame clones and misses some; the assay was immunoSEQ multiplex PCR. This sample has approximately 200,000 clones, with under 90% found just once. The sample was peripheral blood. Receptor source: a woman aged 60-75 years who had recovered from COVID-19. Each CDR3 is given with its conserved first and last residue. The order of the fields is clone size, D gene, J gene, V gene, CDR3 DNA, CDR3 protein. D genes are given only for firm matches. Some rows mark clone size as missing; the rest say once, few, many or name a class of expanded clone.

once	.	TRBJ2-3	TRBV4-1	TGCGCCAGCAGCCAAGCGGGACTGGCGCAGTATTTT	CASSQAGLAQYF
few	TRBD1	TRBJ1-2	TRBV5-6	TGTGCCAGCAGCTATGGCGGGGTCCAGGGGGCCCATGGCTACACCTTC	CASSYGGVQGAHGYTF
.	.	TRBJ2-5	TRBV11-3	TGTGCCAGCAGCAGGGGAAACGCTGAGACCCAGTACTTC	CASSRGNAETQYF
.	.	TRBJ1-2	TRBV4-3	TGCGCCAGCAGCCACCCGGGGGGGAGCTACACCTTC	CASSHPGGSYTF
.	TRBD1	TRBJ2-7	TRBV7-2	TGTGCCAGCAGCTTTTCCGGGACAGGGATGCCGCCCTACGAGCAGTACTTC	CASSFSGTGMPPYEQYF
.	.	TRBJ1-2	TRBV10-3	TGTGCCATCAGTGAACGGGGTAACTATGGCTACACCTTC	CAISERGNYGYTF
.	.	TRBJ2-2	TRBV18	TGTGCCAGCTCACCATACTATGACACCGGGGAGCTGTTTTTT	CASSPYYDTGELFF
many	.	TRBJ2-2	TRBV7-2	TGTGCCAGCAGCTGGAGTACCGGGGAGCTGTTTTTT	CASSWSTGELFF
.	.	TRBJ1-3	TRBV9	TGTGCCAGCAGCGCGCCGGGTCCCTTGTTATATTTT	CASSAPGPLLYF
once	TRBD2	TRBJ2-2	TRBV5-4	TGTGCCAGCAGCTTGGACTTAGCGGGGGCCGGGGAGCTGTTTTTT	CASSLDLAGAGELFF
.	.	TRBJ2-2	TRBV9	TGTGCCAGCAGCGTAGAAGGGGGAGCCGGGGAGCTGTTTTTT	CASSVEGGAGELFF
.	TRBD1	TRBJ2-7	TRBV5-5	TGTGCCAGCCAGAAGGGACAGGGCCACGAGCAGTACTTC	CASQKGQGHEQYF
.	.	TRBJ2-5	TRBV11-3	TGTGCCAGCAGCAAGGGACTGGAAGAGACCCAGTACTTC	CASSKGLEETQYF
.	.	TRBJ2-3	TRBV11-3	TGTGCCAGCAGCTCCTTCGGAGGGTCAGATACGCAGTATTTT	CASSSFGGSDTQYF
.	TRBD2	TRBJ2-7	TRBV7-2	TGTGCCAGCAGCTTGAACGGGGGGGACCTTTCCTACGAGCAGTACTTC	CASSLNGGDLSYEQYF
.	TRBD1	TRBJ1-6	TRBV5-6	TGTGCCAGCAGCTTGGGGACAGGGAGGAGAAATTCACCCCTCCACTTT	CASSLGTGRRNSPLHF
.	.	TRBJ1-2	TRBV6-5	TGTGCCAGCAGTCCCCAGCCCGGGGTCGATGGCTACACCTTC	CASSPQPGVDGYTF
.	.	TRBJ2-1	TRBV7-2	TGTGCCAGCAGCTTAGGCAGCAATGAGCAGTTCTTC	CASSLGSNEQFF
once	.	TRBJ1-1	TRBV30	TGTGCCTGGAGTGTACATCGGGGTTCGAGTCTGAACACTGAAGCTTTCTTT	CAWSVHRGSSLNTEAFF
.	TRBD1	TRBJ2-5	TRBV10-3	TGTGCCATTAATGGGGACAGCCAAGAGACCCAGTACTTC	CAINGDSQETQYF
medium-sized	.	TRBJ2-3	TRBV7-2	TGTGCCAGCAGCTTACGGCGGGGCACAGATACGCAGTATTTT	CASSLRRGTDTQYF
.	TRBD2	TRBJ2-3	TRBV10-3	TGTGCCACCGTAGCGGGTACTAGCACAGATACGCAGTATTTT	CATVAGTSTDTQYF
.	.	TRBJ1-1	TRBV3-1/TRBV3-2	TGTGCCAGCAGTCAAACTTCAGGGACTGAAGCTTTCTTT	CASSQTSGTEAFF
.	TRBD2	TRBJ2-1	TRBV5-1	TGCGCCAGCAGGATAACATCAGTGGAGGGAGCGGGAGAGCAGTTCTTC	CASRITSVEGAGEQFF
.	.	TRBJ1-3	TRBV7-2	TGTGCCAGCAGCCCCGGGACTTCTGGAAACACCATATATTTT	CASSPGTSGNTIYF
.	TRBD1	TRBJ2-3	TRBV15	TGTGCCACCGCCACCGGGACAGGCCCCTGGGGCACAGATACGCAGTATTTT	CATATGTGPWGTDTQYF
.	TRBD1	TRBJ1-2	TRBV6-2/TRBV6-3	TGTGCCAGCAGTTACCGGACAGGGACCGGCTACACCTTC	CASSYRTGTGYTF
.	TRBD1	TRBJ1-1	TRBV2	TGTGCCAGCAGTAAACAGGGGGGGAACACTGAAGCTTTCTTT	CASSKQGGNTEAFF
.	TRBD2	TRBJ2-5	TRBV29-1	TGCAGCGTAACCCGAAGCGGGGGGGAGGAGACCCAGTACTTC	CSVTRSGGEETQYF
.	.	TRBJ1-3	TRBV2	TGTGCCAGCACCCTGGGGGAGGGCTCTGGAAACACCATATATTTT	CASTLGEGSGNTIYF
.	TRBD1	TRBJ2-2	TRBV27	TGTGCCAGCAGTTCGTCCGGGACAGGGGTCGGAAACGGGGAGCTGTTTTTT	CASSSSGTGVGNGELFF
.	.	TRBJ2-7	TRBV7-9	TGTGCCAGCAGCTTATTCCCCACCGGGTCCTACGAGCAGTACTTC	CASSLFPTGSYEQYF
.	TRBD2	TRBJ2-3	TRBV7-8	TGTGCCAGCAGCCCGCCTAGGATAGCGGGGGGGATCACGGATACGCAGTATTTT	CASSPPRIAGGITDTQYF
.	TRBD2	TRBJ2-4	TRBV11-2	TGTGCCAGCAGCTCCGTAGCGGGGGGTGGAAACATTCAGTACTTC	CASSSVAGGGNIQYF
.	.	TRBJ1-5	TRBV5-5	TGTGCCAGCAGCCCAGTGGAGGAGTTCGCGCCCCAGCATTTT	CASSPVEEFAPQHF
once	TRBD1	TRBJ2-7	TRBV9	TGTGCCAGCAGCGCGGGGGACAGGGTAGAGCTCTACGAGCAGTACTTC	CASSAGDRVELYEQYF
.	TRBD1	TRBJ2-7	TRBV28	TGTGCCAGCAGCTCCCCCGGGACAGGGAATAACGAGCAGTACTTC	CASSSPGTGNNEQYF
.	.	TRBJ1-5	TRBV5-1	TGCGCCAGCAGCCCCGGACAAAACCAGCCCCAGCATTTT	CASSPGQNQPQHF
.	TRBD1	TRBJ1-1	TRBV29-1	TGCAGCACAGCCGACAGGGTTGGCACTGAAGCTTTCTTT	CSTADRVGTEAFF
many	TRBD2	TRBJ2-1	TRBV9	TGTGCCAGCAGCCTACCAGTAGCGGGGGGACCGTCCTACAATGAGCAGTTCTTC	CASSLPVAGGPSYNEQFF
.	TRBD1	TRBJ1-5	TRBV5-8	TGTGCCAGCAGCTTGACAGGGGGCACCTCCCAGCCCCAGCATTTT	CASSLTGGTSQPQHF